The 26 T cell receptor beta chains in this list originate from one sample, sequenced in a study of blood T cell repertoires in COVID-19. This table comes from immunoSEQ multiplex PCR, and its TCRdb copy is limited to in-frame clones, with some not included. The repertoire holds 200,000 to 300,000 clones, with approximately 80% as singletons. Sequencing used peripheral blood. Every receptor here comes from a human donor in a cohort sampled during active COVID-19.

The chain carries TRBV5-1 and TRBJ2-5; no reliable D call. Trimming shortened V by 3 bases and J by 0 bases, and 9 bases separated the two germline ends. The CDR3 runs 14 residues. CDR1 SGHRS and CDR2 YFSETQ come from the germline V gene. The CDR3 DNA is TGCGCCAGCAGCTACCCCTCTAACCAAGAGACCCAGTACTTC. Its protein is CASSYPSNQETQYF.

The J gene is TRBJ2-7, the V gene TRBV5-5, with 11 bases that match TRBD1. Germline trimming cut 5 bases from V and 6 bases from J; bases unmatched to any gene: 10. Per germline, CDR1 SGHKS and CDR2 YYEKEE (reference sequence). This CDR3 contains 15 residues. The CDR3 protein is CASSFSGTGGLEQYF. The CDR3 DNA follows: TGTGCCAGCAGTTTTTCCGGGACAGGGGGTCTCGAGCAGTACTTC.

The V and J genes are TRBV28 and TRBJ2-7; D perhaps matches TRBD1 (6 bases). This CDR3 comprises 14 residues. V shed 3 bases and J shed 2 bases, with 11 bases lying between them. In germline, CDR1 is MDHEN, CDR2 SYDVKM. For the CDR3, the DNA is TGTGCCAGCAGTTTGATTGACAGGCCCTACGAGCAGTACTTC. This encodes CASSLIDRPYEQYF.

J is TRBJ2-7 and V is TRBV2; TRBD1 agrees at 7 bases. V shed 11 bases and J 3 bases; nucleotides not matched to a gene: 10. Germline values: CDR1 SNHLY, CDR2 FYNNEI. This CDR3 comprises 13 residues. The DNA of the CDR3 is TGTGCCGCTTCCCGACAGGGAATCTACGAGCAGTACTTC. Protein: CAASRQGIYEQYF.

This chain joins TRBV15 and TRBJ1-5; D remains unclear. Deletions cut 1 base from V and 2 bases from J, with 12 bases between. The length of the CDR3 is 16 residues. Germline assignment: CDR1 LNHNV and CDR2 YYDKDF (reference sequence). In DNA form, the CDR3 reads TGTGCCACCAGCAGAGGAGAGGGTGCCGGCAATCAGCCCCAGCATTTT. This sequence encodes CATSRGEGAGNQPQHF.

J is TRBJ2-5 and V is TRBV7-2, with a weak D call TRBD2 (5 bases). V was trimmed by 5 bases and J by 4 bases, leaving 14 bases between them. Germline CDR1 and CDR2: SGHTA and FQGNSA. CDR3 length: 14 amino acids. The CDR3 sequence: CASSDTSRRETQYF. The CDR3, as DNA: TGTGCCAGCAGCGACACTAGTCGGAGAGAGACCCAGTACTTC.

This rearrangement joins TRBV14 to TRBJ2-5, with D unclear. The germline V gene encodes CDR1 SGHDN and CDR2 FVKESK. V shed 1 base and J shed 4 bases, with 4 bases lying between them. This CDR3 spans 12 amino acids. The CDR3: CASSQVLETQYF. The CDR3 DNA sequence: TGTGCCAGCAGCCAAGTTCTAGAGACCCAGTACTTC.

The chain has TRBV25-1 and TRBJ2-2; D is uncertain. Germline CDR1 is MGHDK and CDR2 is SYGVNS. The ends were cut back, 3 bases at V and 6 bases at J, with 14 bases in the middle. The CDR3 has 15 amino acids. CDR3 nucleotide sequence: TGTGCCAGCAGTGACCCTCAGGTTGTGGCCGGGGAGCTGTTTTTT. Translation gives CASSDPQVVAGELFF.

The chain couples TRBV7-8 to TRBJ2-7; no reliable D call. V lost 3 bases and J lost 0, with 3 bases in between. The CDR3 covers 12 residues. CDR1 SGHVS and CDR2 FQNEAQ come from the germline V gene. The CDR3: CASSFFSYEQYF. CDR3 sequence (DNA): TGTGCCAGCAGCTTCTTCTCCTACGAGCAGTACTTC.

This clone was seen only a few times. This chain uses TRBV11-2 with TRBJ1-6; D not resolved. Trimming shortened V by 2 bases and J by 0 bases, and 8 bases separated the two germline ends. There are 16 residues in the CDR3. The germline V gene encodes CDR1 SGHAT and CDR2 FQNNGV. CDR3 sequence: CASSLFVRSYNSPLHF. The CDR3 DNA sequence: TGTGCCAGCAGCTTATTTGTGCGCTCCTATAATTCACCCCTCCACTTT.

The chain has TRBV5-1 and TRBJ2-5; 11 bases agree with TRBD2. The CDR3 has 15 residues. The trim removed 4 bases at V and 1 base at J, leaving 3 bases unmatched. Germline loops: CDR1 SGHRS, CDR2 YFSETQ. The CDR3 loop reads CASSVTSGAQETQYF. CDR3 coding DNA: TGCGCCAGCAGCGTGACTAGCGGGGCCCAAGAGACCCAGTACTTC.

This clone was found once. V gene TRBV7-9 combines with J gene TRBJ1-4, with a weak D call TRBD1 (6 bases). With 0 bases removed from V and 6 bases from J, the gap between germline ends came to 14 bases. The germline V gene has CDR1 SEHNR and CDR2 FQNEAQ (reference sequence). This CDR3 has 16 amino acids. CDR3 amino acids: CASSLAVQGSDEKLFF. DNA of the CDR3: TGTGCCAGCAGCTTAGCGGTCCAGGGGAGTGATGAAAAACTGTTTTTT.

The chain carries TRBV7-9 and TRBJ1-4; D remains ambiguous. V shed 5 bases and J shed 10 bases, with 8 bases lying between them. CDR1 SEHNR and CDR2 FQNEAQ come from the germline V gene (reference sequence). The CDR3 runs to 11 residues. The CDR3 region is CASSIQVKLFF. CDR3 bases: TGTGCCAGCAGCATACAAGTAAAACTGTTTTTT.

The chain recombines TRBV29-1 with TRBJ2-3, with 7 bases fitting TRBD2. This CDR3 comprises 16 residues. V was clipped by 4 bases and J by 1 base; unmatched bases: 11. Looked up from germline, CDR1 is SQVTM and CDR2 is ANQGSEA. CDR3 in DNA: TGCAGCGTTGGACGGTATACGCTAGCGGGCACAGATACGCAGTATTTT. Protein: CSVGRYTLAGTDTQYF.

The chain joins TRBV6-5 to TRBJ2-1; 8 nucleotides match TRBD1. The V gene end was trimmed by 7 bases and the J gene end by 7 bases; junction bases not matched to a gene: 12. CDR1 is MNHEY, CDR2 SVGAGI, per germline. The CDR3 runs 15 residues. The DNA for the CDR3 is TGTGCCAGCACTGGGGGACGGACAGGGATTAATGAGCAGTTCTTC. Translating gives CASTGGRTGINEQFF.

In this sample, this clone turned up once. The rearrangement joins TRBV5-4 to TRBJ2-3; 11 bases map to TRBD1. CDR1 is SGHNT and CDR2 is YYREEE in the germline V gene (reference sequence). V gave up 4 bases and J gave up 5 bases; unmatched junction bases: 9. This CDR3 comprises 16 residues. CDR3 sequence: CASSPGQGAFGDTQYF. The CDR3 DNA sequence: TGTGCCAGCAGCCCTGGACAGGGGGCTTTTGGAGATACGCAGTATTTT. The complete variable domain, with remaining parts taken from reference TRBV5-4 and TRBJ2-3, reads ETGVTQSPTHLIKTRGQQVTLRCSSQSGHNTVSWYQQALGQGPQFIFQYYREEENGRGNFPPRFSGLQFPNYSSELNVNALELDDSALYLCASSPGQGAFGDTQYFGPGTRLTVL.

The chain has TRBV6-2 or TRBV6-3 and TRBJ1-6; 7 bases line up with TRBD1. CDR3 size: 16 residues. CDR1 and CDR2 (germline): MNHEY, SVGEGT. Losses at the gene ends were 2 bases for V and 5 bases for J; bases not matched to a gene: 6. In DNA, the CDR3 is TGTGCCAGCAGTTACCCCCAGGACAGGCATAATTCACCCCTCCACTTT. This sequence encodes CASSYPQDRHNSPLHF.

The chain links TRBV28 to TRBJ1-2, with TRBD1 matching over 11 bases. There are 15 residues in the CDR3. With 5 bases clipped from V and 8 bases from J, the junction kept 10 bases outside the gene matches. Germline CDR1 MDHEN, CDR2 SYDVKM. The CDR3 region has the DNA TGTGCCAGCAGTGCAAGGACAGGGGGCGCGTTCGGCTACACCTTC. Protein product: CASSARTGGAFGYTF.

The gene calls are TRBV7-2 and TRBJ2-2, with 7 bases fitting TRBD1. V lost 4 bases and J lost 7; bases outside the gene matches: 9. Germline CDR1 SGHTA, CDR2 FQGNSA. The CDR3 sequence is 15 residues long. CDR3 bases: TGTGCCAGCAGCTCCCAACGACAGGGCGGCGGGGAGCTGTTTTTT. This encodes CASSSQRQGGGELFF.

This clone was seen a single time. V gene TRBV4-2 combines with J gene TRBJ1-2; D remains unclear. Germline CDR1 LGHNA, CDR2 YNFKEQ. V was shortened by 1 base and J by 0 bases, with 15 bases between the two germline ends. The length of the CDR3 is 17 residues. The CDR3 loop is CASSQVVYSHPNYGYTF. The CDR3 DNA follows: TGTGCCAGCAGCCAAGTGGTGTACAGCCACCCTAACTATGGCTACACCTTC.

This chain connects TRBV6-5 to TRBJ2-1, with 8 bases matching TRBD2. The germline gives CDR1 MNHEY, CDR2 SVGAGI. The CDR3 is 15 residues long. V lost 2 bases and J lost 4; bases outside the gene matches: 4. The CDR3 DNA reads TGTGCCAGCAGTTACCTTTCGGGGGGGTACAATGAGCAGTTCTTC. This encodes CASSYLSGGYNEQFF.

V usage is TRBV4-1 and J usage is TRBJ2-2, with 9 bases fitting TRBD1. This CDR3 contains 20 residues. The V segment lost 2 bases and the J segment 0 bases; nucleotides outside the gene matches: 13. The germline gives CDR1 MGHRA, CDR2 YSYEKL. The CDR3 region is CASSQHSGQGGPTNTGELFF. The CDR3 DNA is TGCGCCAGCAGCCAACATTCGGGACAGGGCGGACCGACGAACACCGGGGAGCTGTTTTTT.

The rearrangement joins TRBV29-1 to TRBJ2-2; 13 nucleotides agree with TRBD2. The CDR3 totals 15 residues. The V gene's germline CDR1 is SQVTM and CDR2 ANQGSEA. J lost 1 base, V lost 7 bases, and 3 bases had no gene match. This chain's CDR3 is CSGRLAGGNTGELFF. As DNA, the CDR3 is TGCAGCGGCAGACTAGCGGGAGGGAACACCGGGGAGCTGTTTTTT.

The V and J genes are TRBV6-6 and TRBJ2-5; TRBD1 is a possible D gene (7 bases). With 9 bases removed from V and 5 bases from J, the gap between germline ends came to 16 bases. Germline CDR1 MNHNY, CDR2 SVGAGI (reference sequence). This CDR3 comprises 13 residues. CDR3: CASSTGAGETQYF. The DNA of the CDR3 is TGTGCCAGTTCCACAGGGGCGGGGGAGACCCAGTACTTC.

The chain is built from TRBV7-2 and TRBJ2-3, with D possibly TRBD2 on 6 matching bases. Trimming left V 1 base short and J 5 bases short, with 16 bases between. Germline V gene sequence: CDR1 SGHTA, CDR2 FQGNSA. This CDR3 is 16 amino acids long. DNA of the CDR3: TGTGCCAGCAGCTTAGGTTTCGGGGGAAGTGGAGATACGCAGTATTTT. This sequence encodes CASSLGFGGSGDTQYF.

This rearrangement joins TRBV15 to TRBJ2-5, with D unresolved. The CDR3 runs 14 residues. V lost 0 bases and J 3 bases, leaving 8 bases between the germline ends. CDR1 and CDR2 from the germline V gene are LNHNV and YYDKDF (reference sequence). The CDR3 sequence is CATSRDLQKETQYF. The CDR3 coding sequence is TGTGCCACCAGCAGAGATCTGCAGAAAGAGACCCAGTACTTC.